This T cell receptor beta chain was found in a study of blood T cell repertoires in COVID-19. This CDR3 has 12 residues. Trimming left V 6 bases short and J 8 bases short, with 8 bases between. Libraries were prepared by immunoSEQ multiplex PCR; TCRdb keeps only in-frame clonotypes and omits some of them. Found here are 110,000 to 150,000 clones, about 87% of them singletons; the top ten hold 44%. The TCR originated in a human donor in a cohort sampled during active COVID-19. The sample comprised peripheral blood. The chain carries TRBV12-3 or TRBV12-4 and TRBJ1-6; perhaps TRBD1 as D (6 bases). CDR3 residues: CASRHRDSPLHF. The DNA for the CDR3 is TGTGCCAGCAGACACAGGGATTCACCCCTCCACTTT.